The 17 T cell receptor beta chains listed next were all sequenced from one sample in a study of cytomegalovirus exposure and HLA in healthy donors. Primers for the PCR totalled 60 Vbeta and 13 Jbeta. TCRdb keeps only in-frame clones here, not all; method: immunoSEQ multiplex PCR. Of approximately 50,000 clones in the sample, 81% were seen once. Sequencing input: PBMCs. The receptors derive from a boy between 10 and 17 years old in good health and CMV-seropositive.

This clone has a single count. The rearrangement joins TRBV6-1 to TRBJ1-2, with TRBD1 matching over 7 bases. The V gene end was trimmed by 7 bases and the J gene end by 6 bases; junction bases not matched to a gene: 8. The CDR3 totals 13 residues. Germline loops: CDR1 MNHNS, CDR2 SASEGT. The CDR3 loop is CASIKRGTDGYTF. As DNA, the CDR3 is TGTGCCAGCATTAAACGGGGGACAGATGGCTACACCTTC.

V usage is TRBV7-2 and J usage is TRBJ2-1, with 8 nucleotides matching TRBD2. CDR1 is SGHTA and CDR2 is FQGNSA in the germline V gene. The CDR3 has 15 residues. V gave up 5 bases and J gave up 4 bases; unmatched junction bases: 7. CDR3 bases: TGTGCCAGCAGCCTCGGGGGGGACCCTTACAATGAGCAGTTCTTC. Encoded protein: CASSLGGDPYNEQFF.

The chain is built from TRBV10-1 and TRBJ2-7, with TRBD1 matching 7 bases. Germline V gene data show CDR1 as WNHNN and CDR2 as SYGVQD (reference sequence). Trimming at V came to 6 bases and at J to 3 bases, leaving 5 bases not matched to a gene. The CDR3 loop spans 13 amino acids. This chain's CDR3 is CASSPDRFYEQYF. As DNA, the CDR3 is TGCGCCAGCAGCCCGGACAGGTTCTACGAGCAGTACTTC.

This chain joins TRBV18 and TRBJ1-1, with TRBD1 as a possible D gene (5 bases). CDR1 and CDR2 (germline): KGHSH, LQKENI. Trimming removed 3 bases at V and 4 bases at J, with 15 bases between. CDR3 length: 15 residues. CDR3 nucleotide sequence: TGTGCCAGCTCACCGCAGGGCATCGCGGTCACTGAAGCTTTCTTT. Protein product: CASSPQGIAVTEAFF.

This clone has just a few counts. The CDR3 DNA is TGTGCCACCCGACAGGGGGTAGAGGAAAAACTGTTTTTT. It translates to CATRQGVEEKLFF. This chain joins TRBV10-3 and TRBJ1-4; TRBD1 matches 9 bases. Germline-derived CDR1 and CDR2 are ENHRY and SYGVKD. Unmatched junction bases numbered 8, after V lost 10 bases and J lost 8 bases. This CDR3 is built from 13 residues.

The V and J genes are TRBV19 and TRBJ2-6; 7 bases are shared with TRBD1. The junction had 5 bases not matched to a gene; V was cut back by 6 bases and J by 6 bases. The CDR3 length is 14 residues. Looked up from germline, CDR1 is LNHDA and CDR2 is SQIVND (reference sequence). This chain's CDR3 is CASSRTGPANVLTF. CDR3 bases: TGTGCCAGTAGCCGGACAGGTCCGGCCAACGTCCTGACTTTC.

V is TRBV7-9 and J is TRBJ2-7, with 9 positions matching TRBD1. V dropped 9 bases and J dropped 3; count of bases not matched to a gene: 12. The CDR3 consists of 15 residues. Germline V CDR1 and CDR2: SEHNR, FQNEAQ (reference sequence). The CDR3 reads CASSPGQGAYYEQYF. CDR3 nucleotide sequence: TGTGCCAGTTCTCCGGGACAGGGCGCTTACTACGAGCAGTACTTC.

Comments on this clone: One end of the junction does not line up with germline, which may come from a read error. Other DNA sequences in the sample encode the same CDR3. This rearrangement joins TRBV7-9 to TRBJ2-1; no clear D gene. Germline V gene sequence: CDR1 SEHNR, CDR2 FQNEAQ (reference sequence). CDR3 length: 12 residues. The CDR3 region is CSSSPTYNEQFF. CDR3 in DNA: TGTTCCAGCAGCCCTACCTACAATGAGCAGTTCTTC.

The chain is built from TRBV10-3 and TRBJ1-3, with a tentative D call TRBD1 (6 bases). The germline V gene has CDR1 ENHRY and CDR2 SYGVKD. V lost 0 bases to trimming and J lost 6 bases, with 12 bases between them. This CDR3 comprises 15 residues. DNA of the CDR3: TGTGCCATCAGTGAGTCCCTACAGGGTGTAAACACCATATATTTT. Protein product: CAISESLQGVNTIYF.

The CDR3 sequence: CASGPRDRHLLSYEQYF. CDR3 DNA: TGTGCTAGTGGTCCTCGCGACAGACACCTTCTATCCTACGAGCAGTACTTC. The chain employs TRBV12-5 and TRBJ2-7; TRBD1 might be the D (5 bases). The CDR3 has 17 amino acids. V was pared by 5 bases and J by 1 base, with 21 bases between. Germline lookup yields CDR1 LGHNT and CDR2 FRNRAP.

In this sample, this clone turned up once. The chain carries TRBV6-6 and TRBJ2-3; 11 bases match TRBD2. CDR1 and CDR2 (germline): MNHNY, SVGAGI (reference sequence). The CDR3 has 15 residues. V trimming: 5 bases; J trimming: 7 bases; junction bases outside the gene matches: 8. Here the CDR3 DNA reads TGTGCCAGCAGTCTACCTACTAGCGGGGGATATACGCAGTATTTT. It is translated as CASSLPTSGGYTQYF.

The chain is built from TRBV5-8 and TRBJ1-2; no definite D call. The CDR3 is 11 amino acids. The V and J ends lost 4 bases and 8 bases respectively, with 9 bases between them. Germline assignment: CDR1 SGHTS and CDR2 YDEGEE. The CDR3, as DNA: TGTGCCAGCAGCCTGGAACTAGGCTACACCTTC. Protein sequence: CASSLELGYTF.

The V call is TRBV7-8, the J call TRBJ2-3; 12 bases match TRBD2. The CDR3 totals 15 residues. J lost 5 bases, V lost 6 bases, and 6 bases had no gene match. Germline CDR1 SGHVS, CDR2 FQNEAQ. CDR3 sequence: CASRASGGEGDTQYF. The CDR3 coding sequence is TGTGCCAGCAGGGCTAGCGGGGGGGAGGGAGATACGCAGTATTTT.

The rearrangement joins TRBV12-5 to TRBJ2-7, with 8 bases lining up with TRBD1. The CDR3 loop spans 15 amino acids. V gave up 4 bases and J gave up 0 bases; unmatched junction bases: 5. Germline V gene sequence: CDR1 LGHNT, CDR2 FRNRAP. The CDR3 loop reads CASGSGQGVSYEQYF. The DNA of the CDR3 is TGTGCTAGTGGTTCAGGACAGGGAGTCTCCTACGAGCAGTACTTC.

The rearrangement uses TRBV4-1 and TRBJ2-6, with 9 bases matching TRBD2. J gave up 0 bases and V 1 base, and 10 bases lay outside the gene matches. Germline loops: CDR1 MGHRA, CDR2 YSYEKL. The CDR3 length is 20 residues. The CDR3 DNA follows: TGCGCCAGCAGCCAAGTGGGTCTAGCGGGGCCTAGCTCTGGGGCCAACGTCCTGACTTTC. Translation: CASSQVGLAGPSSGANVLTF.

In this sample, this clone turned up once. The CDR3 nucleotides read TGTGCCAGCTCACCTGGAGGACCCGATACGCAGTATTTT. Translation gives CASSPGGPDTQYF. The chain employs TRBV18 and TRBJ2-3, with TRBD2 as a possible D gene (5 bases). The CDR3 totals 13 residues. Between the trimmed V and J ends, which lost 3 bases and 6 bases, there was a span of 10 bases. Germline lookup yields CDR1 KGHSH and CDR2 LQKENI.

This clone was detected only once. The V call is TRBV6-1, the J call TRBJ1-2; the match to TRBD1 covers 7 bases. The CDR3 consists of 13 residues. Germline values: CDR1 MNHNS, CDR2 SASEGT. Unmatched junction bases numbered 4, after V lost 5 bases and J lost 4 bases. CDR3 DNA: TGTGCCAGCAGTAGGGGGACAGCCTATGGCTACACCTTC. Its protein product is CASSRGTAYGYTF.